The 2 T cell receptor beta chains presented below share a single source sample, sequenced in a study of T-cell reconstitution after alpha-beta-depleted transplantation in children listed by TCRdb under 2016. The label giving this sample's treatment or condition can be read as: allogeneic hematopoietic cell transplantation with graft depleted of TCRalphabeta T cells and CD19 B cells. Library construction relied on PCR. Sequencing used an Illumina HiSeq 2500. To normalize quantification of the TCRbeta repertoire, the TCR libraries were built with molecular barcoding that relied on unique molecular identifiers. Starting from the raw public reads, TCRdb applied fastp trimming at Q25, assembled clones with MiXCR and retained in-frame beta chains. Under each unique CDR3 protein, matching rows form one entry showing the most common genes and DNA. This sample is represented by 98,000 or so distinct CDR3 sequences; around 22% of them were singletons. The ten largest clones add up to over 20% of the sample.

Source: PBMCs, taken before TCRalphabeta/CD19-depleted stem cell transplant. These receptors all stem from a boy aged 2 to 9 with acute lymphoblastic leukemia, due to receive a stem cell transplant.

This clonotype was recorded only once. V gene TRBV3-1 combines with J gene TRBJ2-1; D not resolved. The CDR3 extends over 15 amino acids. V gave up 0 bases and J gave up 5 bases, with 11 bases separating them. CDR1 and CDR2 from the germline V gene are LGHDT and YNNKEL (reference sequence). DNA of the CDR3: TGTGCCAGCAGCCAAGATCCCGCTGCCGACAATGAGCAGTTCTTC. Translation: CASSQDPAADNEQFF.

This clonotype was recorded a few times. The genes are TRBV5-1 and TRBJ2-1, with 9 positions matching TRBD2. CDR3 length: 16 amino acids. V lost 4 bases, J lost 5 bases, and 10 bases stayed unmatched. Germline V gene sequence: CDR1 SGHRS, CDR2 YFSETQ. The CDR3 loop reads CASSPTVLAGHNEQFF. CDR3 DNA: TGCGCCAGCAGCCCCACGGTGCTAGCGGGGCACAATGAGCAGTTCTTC.